This is a list of T cell receptor beta chains from one sample in a study of TIL therapy for anti-PD-1-resistant metastatic lung cancer. Produced via immunoSEQ multiplex PCR; TCRdb's table is partial and in-frame only. Among 52,000 or so clones listed, 70% to 90% were seen once. The specimen was blood, collected at baseline. The source is a person aged 25-79 years with non-small cell lung cancer. The CDR3 runs from the conserved cysteine through the conserved F or W. Fields, in order: clone size, V gene, J gene, D gene, CDR3 protein, CDR3 DNA. The D gene is left open where the match is weak. Only some rows state a clone size, as once, few, many or a class for expanded clones.

.	TRBV18	TRBJ2-1	.	CASSPNGHQSSYNEQFF	TGTGCCAGCTCACCAAATGGACACCAGAGCTCCTACAATGAGCAGTTCTTC
.	TRBV7-2	TRBJ1-1	TRBD1	CASSFGTGGREAFF	TGTGCCAGCAGCTTCGGGACAGGGGGACGGGAAGCTTTCTTT
.	TRBV28	TRBJ1-3	.	CASSSGNTIYF	TGTGCCAGCAGCTCTGGAAACACCATATATTTT
.	TRBV29-1	TRBJ2-1	.	CSVELLDSYNEQFF	TGCAGCGTTGAACTGCTAGATTCCTACAATGAGCAGTTCTTC
.	TRBV3-1/TRBV3-2	TRBJ1-6	.	CASSQVGVLNSPLHF	TGTGCCAGCAGCCAAGTAGGGGTGCTTAATTCACCCCTCCACTTT
.	TRBV18	TRBJ1-2	TRBD1	CASSPSVWTGNYGYTF	TGTGCCAGCTCACCGTCCGTTTGGACAGGGAACTATGGCTACACCTTC
.	TRBV20-1	TRBJ1-5	TRBD1	CSASTDREDQPQHF	TGCAGTGCTAGTACGGACAGGGAGGATCAGCCCCAGCATTTT
.	TRBV7-2	TRBJ2-3	.	CASSPRRGGTQYF	TGTGCCAGCAGCCCACGTAGGGGGGGTACGCAGTATTTT
few	TRBV28	TRBJ1-5	.	CASSPIGTLRTQPQHF	TGTGCCAGCAGTCCAATAGGGACGCTAAGGACCCAGCCCCAGCATTTT
.	TRBV5-4	TRBJ2-3	.	CASSLVLFGQISTDTQYF	TGTGCCAGCAGCTTGGTATTGTTTGGACAGATTAGCACAGATACGCAGTATTTT
.	TRBV4-3	TRBJ2-7	TRBD2	CASSQDLAGGDRTYEQYF	TGCGCCAGCAGCCAAGATTTAGCGGGGGGGGACAGGACGTACGAGCAGTACTTC
.	TRBV29-1	TRBJ2-2	.	CSVVPDTGELFF	TGCAGCGTTGTCCCGGACACCGGGGAGCTGTTTTTT
.	TRBV3-1/TRBV3-2	TRBJ2-7	TRBD1	CASSLGTAQTYEQYF	TGTGCCAGCAGCCTGGGGACAGCTCAGACCTACGAGCAGTACTTC
.	TRBV6-2/TRBV6-3	TRBJ2-1	TRBD2	CASSYSSSGSNEQFF	TGTGCCAGCAGTTACTCCTCTAGCGGGAGCAATGAGCAGTTCTTC
.	TRBV7-3	TRBJ1-1	.	CASRRTGNTEAFF	TGTGCCAGCAGACGGACGGGGAACACTGAAGCTTTCTTT
.	TRBV9	TRBJ2-1	.	CASSLSGTLSSPSYNEQFF	TGTGCCAGCAGCCTATCCGGGACACTTTCTTCCCCGTCCTACAATGAGCAGTTCTTC
.	TRBV28	TRBJ1-5	.	CASSSPRGPFSNQPQHF	TGTGCCAGCAGCTCGCCCCGGGGCCCCTTCAGCAATCAGCCCCAGCATTTT
.	TRBV3-1/TRBV3-2	TRBJ2-7	TRBD2	CASSQLVRGGNEQYF	TGTGCCAGCAGCCAATTAGTACGGGGGGGCAACGAGCAGTACTTC
.	TRBV9	TRBJ2-1	TRBD1	CASSPIGTGAFGYDEQFF	TGTGCCAGCAGCCCTATAGGGACAGGGGCATTCGGGTACGATGAGCAGTTCTTC
.	TRBV28	TRBJ1-1	TRBD1	CASSLTGAWTEAFF	TGTGCCAGCAGTTTGACAGGGGCTTGGACTGAAGCTTTCTTT
.	TRBV18	TRBJ2-7	TRBD1	CASSQARDRALQGEQYF	TGTGCCAGCTCACAGGCCCGGGACAGGGCCCTCCAAGGTGAGCAGTACTTC
.	TRBV18	TRBJ1-6	.	CASSPLRTDNNSPLHF	TGTGCCAGCTCACCACTCCGGACAGACAATAATTCACCCCTCCACTTT
.	TRBV7-9	TRBJ2-7	.	CASSLGLGGPYEQYF	TGTGCCAGCAGCTTAGGTTTGGGGGGTCCCTACGAGCAGTACTTC
.	TRBV10-2	TRBJ1-4	.	CASSTRQDAKEKLFF	TGCGCCAGCAGTACTAGACAGGACGCAAAGGAAAAACTGTTTTTT
.	TRBV5-4	TRBJ2-3	TRBD2	CASSLGGGEIGTQYF	TGTGCCAGCAGCTTGGGCGGGGGGGAGATTGGTACGCAGTATTTT
.	TRBV7-2	TRBJ2-1	.	CASSLANNEQFF	TGTGCCAGCAGCCTAGCCAACAATGAGCAGTTCTTC
once	TRBV30	TRBJ1-4	.	CAWNSVDTLGEKLFF	TGTGCCTGGAATAGTGTTGACACCCTAGGGGAAAAACTGTTTTTT
.	TRBV19	TRBJ1-5	.	CASQARRGGQPQHF	TGTGCCAGCCAAGCTAGACGGGGCGGTCAGCCCCAGCATTTT
.	TRBV10-3	TRBJ1-4	.	CAISESNREGEKLFF	TGTGCCATCAGTGAGTCGAACAGGGAAGGCGAAAAACTGTTTTTT
.	TRBV5-8	TRBJ2-7	.	CASSPHRVAYEQYF	TGTGCCAGCAGCCCACACAGGGTAGCCTACGAGCAGTACTTC
.	TRBV5-1	TRBJ2-6	TRBD2	CASRYHGGTSGANVLTF	TGCGCCAGCAGGTATCACGGGGGGACCTCTGGGGCCAACGTCCTGACTTTC
once	TRBV6-5	TRBJ1-1	TRBD1	CASRRPQGAGTEAFF	TGTGCCAGCAGACGACCCCAGGGGGCAGGGACTGAAGCTTTCTTT
.	TRBV27	TRBJ2-2	TRBD1	CAKYLGTGGDCAGELFF	TGTGCCAAATATCTCGGGACAGGGGGCGATTGTGCCGGGGAGCTGTTTTTT
.	TRBV7-9	TRBJ2-7	TRBD1	CASSPWTGAYEQYF	TGTGCCAGCAGCCCATGGACAGGGGCCTACGAGCAGTACTTC
.	TRBV4-1	TRBJ1-1	.	CASSQVGGRTEAFF	TGCGCCAGCAGCCAAGTCGGGGGGAGGACTGAAGCTTTCTTT
.	TRBV6-2/TRBV6-3	TRBJ2-7	TRBD1	CASSYRTGWTHHLSYEQYF	TGTGCCAGCAGTTACCGGACAGGATGGACACATCACCTCTCCTACGAGCAGTACTTC
.	TRBV25-1	TRBJ2-2	.	CASSEAGTGELFF	TGTGCCAGCAGTGAAGCAGGGACCGGGGAGCTGTTTTTT
.	TRBV28	TRBJ1-1	.	CASRLPNTEAFF	TGTGCCAGCAGACTCCCTAACACTGAAGCTTTCTTT
.	TRBV21-1	TRBJ2-7	.	CASSKRVDYEQYF	TGTGCCAGCAGCAAAAGGGTCGACTACGAGCAGTACTTC
.	TRBV11-2	TRBJ2-1	TRBD2	CASSLWTSGSSYNEQFF	TGTGCCAGCAGCTTATGGACTAGCGGGAGCTCCTACAATGAGCAGTTCTTC
.	TRBV27	TRBJ2-5	TRBD1	CASSSPERTGTQYF	TGTGCCAGCAGTTCCCCGGAAAGGACAGGGACCCAGTACTTC
.	TRBV11-2	TRBJ2-5	.	CASSLEGSWAQYF	TGTGCCAGCAGCTTAGAGGGCTCCTGGGCCCAGTACTTC